This entry is about one T cell receptor (beta chain). Germline V gene data show CDR1 as SNHLY and CDR2 as FYNNEI. The CDR3 has 15 residues. Trimming took 6 bases from V and 7 from J; bases not matched to a gene: 7. Seattle patients were enrolled during active infection and followed longitudinally. These data originate in a study of blood T cell repertoires in COVID-19. Here immunoSEQ multiplex PCR was the method, and the copy in TCRdb shows in-frame clones only, minus some. The sample holds 95,000 to 150,000 clones; around 90% are singletons and the top ten take around 4.1%. This clonotype originated in a woman in her sixties or seventies with COVID-19, enrolled during active disease. The chain carries TRBV2 and TRBJ2-1, with 12 positions matching TRBD2. The sample comprised peripheral blood. The CDR3 protein is CASRSASGGGNEQFF. The CDR3 DNA is TGTGCCAGCAGGTCCGCTAGCGGGGGGGGTAATGAGCAGTTCTTC.